This is a list of T cell receptor beta chains from one sample in a study of CD8 T cells in Susac syndrome. MiXCR, applied by TCRdb to the immunoSEQ multiplex PCR reads, yields one record per CDR3 protein. The sample includes about 300,000 distinct CDR3 sequences, roughly 85% of them seen just once. The sequenced material came from CD8+ T cells from PBMCs. Receptor source: a human donor with multiple sclerosis. Both conserved end residues are part of each CDR3. The D gene is left open where the match is weak. Rows may omit the clone size; those that give it use once, few, many or a size class.

v_call	clone_size	d_call	j_call	cdr3_nt	cdr3_aa
TRBV7-6	few	TRBD1	TRBJ2-7	TGTGCCAGCAGCCAAGGACAGGGGATCTACGAGCAGTACTTC	CASSQGQGIYEQYF
TRBV29-1	NA	TRBD1	TRBJ2-7	TGCAGCGCCCGAGAGACAGGGCTCGAGCAGTACTTC	CSARETGLEQYF
TRBV29-1	NA	NA	TRBJ1-1	TGCAGCGTTGTTGGGCAGAACACTGAAGCTTTCTTT	CSVVGQNTEAFF
TRBV19	few	NA	TRBJ2-7	TGTGCCAGTAGGTTCCGGGACGGAGCCTACGAGCAGTACTTC	CASRFRDGAYEQYF
TRBV4-3	NA	NA	TRBJ2-4	TGCGCCAGCAGCCAAGATATAGGCCCCAAAAACATTCAGTACTTC	CASSQDIGPKNIQYF
TRBV7-8	NA	NA	TRBJ2-1	TGTGCCAGCAGCTTAGAACCGCGGGGCTACAATGAGCAGTTCTTC	CASSLEPRGYNEQFF
TRBV19	NA	NA	TRBJ2-2	TGTGCCAGTAGGGACCCGAACACCGGGGAGCTGTTTTTT	CASRDPNTGELFF
TRBV19	NA	TRBD2	TRBJ2-1	TGTGCCAGTAGTATACTAGCGGGGGGGGATCTCTCCTACAATGAGCAGTTCTTC	CASSILAGGDLSYNEQFF
TRBV28	NA	TRBD1	TRBJ2-2	TGTGCCAGCAGTTTTCGGTCAGGGGGAATCACCGGGGAGCTGTTTTTT	CASSFRSGGITGELFF
TRBV4-3	NA	TRBD1	TRBJ2-7	TGCGCCAGCAGCCCTTCCCGAGGGACAGGCTACTACGAGCAGTACTTC	CASSPSRGTGYYEQYF
TRBV11-2	NA	NA	TRBJ2-7	TGTGCCAGCAGCTTTCAGGGGGGCCTGGACGAGCAGTACTTC	CASSFQGGLDEQYF
TRBV7-9	NA	NA	TRBJ2-7	TGTGCCAGCAGTCCCCCGGGACAATCCTACGAGCAGTACTTC	CASSPPGQSYEQYF
TRBV15	once	NA	TRBJ2-2	TGTGCCACCAGCCGAGACAGAATCACCGGGGAGCTGTTTTTT	CATSRDRITGELFF
TRBV5-1	NA	NA	TRBJ2-3	TGCGCCAGCAGCTTGCTGGGGGTCGCGGATACGCAGTATTTT	CASSLLGVADTQYF
TRBV4-3	NA	TRBD1	TRBJ2-6	TGCGCCAGCAGCCAAGACACACCCAAGACAGGGTACGGGGCCAACGTCCTGACTTTC	CASSQDTPKTGYGANVLTF
TRBV28	NA	TRBD1	TRBJ2-7	TGTGCCAGCAGTTTCAGGACAGGGGGCGCGGACGAGCAGTACTTC	CASSFRTGGADEQYF
TRBV5-6	once	NA	TRBJ2-7	TGTGCCAGCAGCACCAAAGGGCCCGGATACCCCTACGAGCAGTACTTC	CASSTKGPGYPYEQYF
TRBV6-2/TRBV6-3	few	TRBD1	TRBJ1-1	TGTGCCAGCTCCGGAACAGGGGGCACTGAAGCTTTCTTT	CASSGTGGTEAFF
TRBV5-1	NA	TRBD2	TRBJ2-1	TGCGCCAGCAGCTTGAGGACTAGCGGGAGCTATGAGCAGTTCTTC	CASSLRTSGSYEQFF
TRBV15	NA	TRBD1	TRBJ1-5	TGTGCCACCAGTATCACGATCGGGACAGCTTATAGCAATCAGCCCCAGCATTTT	CATSITIGTAYSNQPQHF
TRBV11-2	once	NA	TRBJ2-7	TGTGCCAGCAGCTTAGACGGACTGACGAGCTCCTACGAGCAGTACTTC	CASSLDGLTSSYEQYF
TRBV3-1	once	TRBD2	TRBJ2-1	TGTGCCAGCAGCCAACCTCCGGTTGCTAGCGGGAGGGCCGTCGGGAATGAGCAGTTCTTC	CASSQPPVASGRAVGNEQFF
TRBV28	NA	NA	TRBJ1-5	TGTGCCAGCAGCTATGATGTTTCGGGGCAGGGGCCACTCTGGGATAGCAATCAGCCCCAGCATTTT	CASSYDVSGQGPLWDSNQPQHF
TRBV13	NA	TRBD2	TRBJ2-1	TGTGCCAGCCGCCGGGCGGGAGTAGGGTACAATGAGCAGTTCTTC	CASRRAGVGYNEQFF
TRBV7-9	NA	NA	TRBJ1-3	NA	CASSLPTGGTLETPYIF
TRBV6-5	NA	NA	TRBJ2-1	TGTGCCAGCAGCCGACTAGGGGCTCTCAATGAGCAGTTCTTC	CASSRLGALNEQFF